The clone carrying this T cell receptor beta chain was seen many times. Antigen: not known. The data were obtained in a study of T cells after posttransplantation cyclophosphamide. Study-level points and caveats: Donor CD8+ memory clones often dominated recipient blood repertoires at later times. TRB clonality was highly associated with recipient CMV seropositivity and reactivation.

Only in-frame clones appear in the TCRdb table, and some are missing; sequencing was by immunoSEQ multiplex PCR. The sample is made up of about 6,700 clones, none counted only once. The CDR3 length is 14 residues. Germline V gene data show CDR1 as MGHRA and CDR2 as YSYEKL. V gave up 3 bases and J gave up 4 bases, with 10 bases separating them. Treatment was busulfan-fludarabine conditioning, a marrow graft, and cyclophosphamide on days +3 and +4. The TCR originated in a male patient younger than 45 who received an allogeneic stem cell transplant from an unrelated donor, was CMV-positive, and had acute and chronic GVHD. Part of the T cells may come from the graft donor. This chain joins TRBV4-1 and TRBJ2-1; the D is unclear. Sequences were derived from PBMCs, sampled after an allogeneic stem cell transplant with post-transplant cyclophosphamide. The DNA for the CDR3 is TGCGCCAGCAGCCAGGGCTACCAGTACAATGAGCAGTTCTTC. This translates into CASSQGYQYNEQFF.